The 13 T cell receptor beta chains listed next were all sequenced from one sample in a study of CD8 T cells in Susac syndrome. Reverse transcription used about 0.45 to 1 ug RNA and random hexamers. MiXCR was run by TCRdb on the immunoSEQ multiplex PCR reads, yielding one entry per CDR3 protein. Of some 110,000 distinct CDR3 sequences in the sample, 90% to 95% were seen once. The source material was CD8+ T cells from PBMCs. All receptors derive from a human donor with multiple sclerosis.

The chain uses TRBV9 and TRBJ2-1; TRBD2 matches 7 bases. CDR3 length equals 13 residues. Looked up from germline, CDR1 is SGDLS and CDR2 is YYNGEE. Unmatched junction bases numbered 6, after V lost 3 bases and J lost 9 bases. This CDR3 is CASSAGLVIEQFF. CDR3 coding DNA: TGTGCCAGCAGCGCCGGACTAGTTATTGAGCAGTTCTTC.

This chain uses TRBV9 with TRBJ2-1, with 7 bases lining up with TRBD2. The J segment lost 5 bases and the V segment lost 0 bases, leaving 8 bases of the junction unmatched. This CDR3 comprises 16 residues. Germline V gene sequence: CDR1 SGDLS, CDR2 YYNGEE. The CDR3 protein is CASSVGGLAANNEQFF. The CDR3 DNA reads TGTGCCAGCAGCGTAGGGGGTCTAGCGGCTAACAATGAGCAGTTCTTC. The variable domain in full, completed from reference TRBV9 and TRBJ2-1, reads DSGVTQTPKHLITATGQRVTLRCSPRSGDLSVYWYQQSLDQGLQFLIQYYNGEERAKGNILERFSAQQFPDLHSELNLSSLELGDSALYFCASSVGGLAANNEQFFGPGTRLTVL.

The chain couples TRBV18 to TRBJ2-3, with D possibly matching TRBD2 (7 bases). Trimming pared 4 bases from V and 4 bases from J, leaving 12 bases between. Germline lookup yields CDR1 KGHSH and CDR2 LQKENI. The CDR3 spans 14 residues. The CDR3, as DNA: TGTGCCAGCTCACATACGGGGGGCGCAGATACGCAGTATTTT. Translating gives CASSHTGGADTQYF. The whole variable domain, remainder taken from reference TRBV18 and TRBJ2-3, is NAGVMQNPRHLVRRRGQEARLRCSPMKGHSHVYWYRQLPEEGLKFMVYLQKENIIDESGMPKERFSAEFPKEGPSILRIQQVVRGDSAAYFCASSHTGGADTQYFGPGTRLTVL.

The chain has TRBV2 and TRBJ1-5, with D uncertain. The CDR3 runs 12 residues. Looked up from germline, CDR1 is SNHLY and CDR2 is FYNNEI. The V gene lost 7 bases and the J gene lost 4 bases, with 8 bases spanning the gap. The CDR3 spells CASKAGNQPQHF. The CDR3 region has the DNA TGTGCCAGCAAGGCAGGTAATCAGCCCCAGCATTTT.

The CDR3 is CASSQDSGSYNEQFF. Written as DNA, the CDR3 is TGTGCCAGCAGCCAAGATAGCGGGAGTTACAATGAGCAGTTCTTC. J is TRBJ2-1 and V is TRBV4-2; 9 bases are a match to TRBD2. The germline V gene has CDR1 LGHNA and CDR2 YNFKEQ. There are 15 residues in the CDR3. V was clipped by 0 bases and J by 4 bases; unmatched bases: 1.

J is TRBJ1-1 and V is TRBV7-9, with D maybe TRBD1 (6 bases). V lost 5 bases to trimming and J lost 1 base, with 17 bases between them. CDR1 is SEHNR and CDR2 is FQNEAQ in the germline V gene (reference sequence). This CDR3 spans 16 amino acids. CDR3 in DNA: TGTGCCAGCAGCCCACCCCGGGACACGAGGAACACTGAAGCTTTCTTT. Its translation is CASSPPRDTRNTEAFF. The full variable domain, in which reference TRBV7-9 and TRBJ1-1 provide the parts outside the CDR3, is DTGVSQNPRHKITKRGQNVTFRCDPISEHNRLYWYRQTLGQGPEFLTYFQNEAQLEKSRLLSDRFSAERPKGSFSTLEIQRTEQGDSAMYLCASSPPRDTRNTEAFFGQGTRLTVV.

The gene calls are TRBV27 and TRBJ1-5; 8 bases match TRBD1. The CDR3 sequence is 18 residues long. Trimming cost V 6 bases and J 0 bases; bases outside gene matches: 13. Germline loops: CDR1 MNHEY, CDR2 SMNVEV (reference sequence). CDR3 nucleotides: TGTGCCAGCAGCCAACACCCCCTGACAGGGGATAGCAATCAGCCCCAGCATTTT. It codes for CASSQHPLTGDSNQPQHF.

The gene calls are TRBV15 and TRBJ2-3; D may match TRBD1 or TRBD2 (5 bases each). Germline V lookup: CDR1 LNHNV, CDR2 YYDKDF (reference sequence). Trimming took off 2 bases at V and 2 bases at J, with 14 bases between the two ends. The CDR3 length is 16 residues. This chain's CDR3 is CATSRLFEGPTDTQYF. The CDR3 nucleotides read TGTGCCACCAGCAGATTATTTGAGGGGCCCACAGATACGCAGTATTTT. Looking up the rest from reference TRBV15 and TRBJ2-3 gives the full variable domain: DAMVIQNPRYQVTQFGKPVTLSCSQTLNHNVMYWYQQKSSQAPKLLFHYYDKDFNNEADTPDNFQSRRPNTSFCFLDIRSPGLGDTAMYLCATSRLFEGPTDTQYFGPGTRLTVL.

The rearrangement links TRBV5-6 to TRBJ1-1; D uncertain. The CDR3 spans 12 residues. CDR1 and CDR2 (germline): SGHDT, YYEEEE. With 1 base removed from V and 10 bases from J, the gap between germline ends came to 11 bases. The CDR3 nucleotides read TGTGCCAGCAGCTTGTCCACGGCGGGAGCTTTCTTT. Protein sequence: CASSLSTAGAFF.

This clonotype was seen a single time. In nucleotides, the CDR3 is TGTGCCAGCAGTTTAACCCCTGAAGCTTTCTTT. This codes for CASSLTPEAFF. The chain employs TRBV12-3 or TRBV12-4 and TRBJ1-1; D is ambiguous. Between the trimmed V and J ends, which lost 2 bases and 6 bases, there was a span of 4 bases. This CDR3 has 11 residues.

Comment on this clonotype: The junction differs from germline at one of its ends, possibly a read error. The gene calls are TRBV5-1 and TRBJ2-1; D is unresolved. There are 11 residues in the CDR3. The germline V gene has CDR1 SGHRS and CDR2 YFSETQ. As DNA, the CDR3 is TGTGCCAGCAGCTTAGCCAATGAGCAGTTCTTC. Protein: CASSLANEQFF.

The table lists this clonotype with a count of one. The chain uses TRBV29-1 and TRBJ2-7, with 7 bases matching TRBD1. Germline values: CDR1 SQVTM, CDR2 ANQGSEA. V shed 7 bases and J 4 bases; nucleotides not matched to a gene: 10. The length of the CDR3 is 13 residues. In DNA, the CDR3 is TGCAGCGCAACCTCCGGGGACAGATACGAGCAGTACTTC. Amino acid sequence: CSATSGDRYEQYF.

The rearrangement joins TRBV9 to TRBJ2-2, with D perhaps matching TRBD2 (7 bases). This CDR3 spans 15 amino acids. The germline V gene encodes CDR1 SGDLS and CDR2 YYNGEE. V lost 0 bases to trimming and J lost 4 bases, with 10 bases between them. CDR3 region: CASSVAGGVTGELFF. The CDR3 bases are TGTGCCAGCAGCGTAGCGGGGGGCGTCACCGGGGAGCTGTTTTTT.